The clone carrying this T cell receptor beta chain has ten or more counts. Its antigen remains unidentified. Amplification of the TCR beta CDR3 regions used RNA transcripts (as template). HTBI primers were employed in first-round RT-PCR, then a second-round multiplex PCR followed. TCRdb reanalysed the multiplex PCR reads using MiXCR and keeps one entry per CDR3 protein. The sample gives under 350,000 distinct CDR3 sequences, about 17% of which show up once; around 12% is in the top ten. The sample belongs to a study of Graves' ophthalmopathy and Graves' hyperthyroidism. Findings of the study overall: Cross-validated, the 13-signature model showed 87.88%/81.08% sensitivity/specificity, and 80%/75% in the test set. Among expanded thyroid clonotypes above 0.001 frequency, most also occurred in blood. In predicting ophthalmopathy progression, the model reached 70% to 71% sensitivity and approximately 72% specificity.

V was cut by 5 bases and J by 0 bases, with 13 bases left in between. The length of the CDR3 is 15 residues. With a duration under 3 months, ophthalmopathy in the donors showed moderate-to-severe activity, CAS ≥3 and NOSPECS ≥4. This receptor was identified in an adult man with Graves' ophthalmopathy. Sequencing was done on a sample of peripheral blood. The V gene is TRBV12-3 or TRBV12-4, the J gene TRBJ1-1, with D unclear. The CDR3 reads CASSPHGKMNTEAFF. CDR3 DNA: TGTGCCAGCAGTCCCCATGGGAAAATGAACACTGAAGCTTTCTTT.